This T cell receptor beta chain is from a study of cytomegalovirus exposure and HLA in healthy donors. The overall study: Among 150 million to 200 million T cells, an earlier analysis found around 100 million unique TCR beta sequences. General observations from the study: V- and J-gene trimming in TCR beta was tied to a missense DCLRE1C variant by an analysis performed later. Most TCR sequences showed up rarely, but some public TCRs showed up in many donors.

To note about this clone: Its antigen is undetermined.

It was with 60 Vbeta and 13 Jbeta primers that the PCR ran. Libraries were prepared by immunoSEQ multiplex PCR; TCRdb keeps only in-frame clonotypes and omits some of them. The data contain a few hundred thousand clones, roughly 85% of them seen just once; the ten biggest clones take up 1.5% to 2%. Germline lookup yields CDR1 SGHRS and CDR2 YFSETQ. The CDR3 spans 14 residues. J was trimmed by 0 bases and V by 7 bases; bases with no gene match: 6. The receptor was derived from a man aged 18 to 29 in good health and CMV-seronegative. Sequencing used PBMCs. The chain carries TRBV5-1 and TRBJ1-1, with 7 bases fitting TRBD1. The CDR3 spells CASGQGQMNTEAFF. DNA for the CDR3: TGCGCCAGCGGCCAGGGACAGATGAACACTGAAGCTTTCTTT.